The sequence of this T cell receptor beta chain was determined in a study of blood T cell repertoires in COVID-19. The overall study: The study drew acute and convalescent COVID-19 samples from the United States, Italy and Spain. The analysed material was cDNA or gDNA that came from T cells, B-cell-depleted T cells, or PBMCs.

The CDR3 covers 15 residues. V was cut by 3 bases and J by 3 bases, with 11 bases left in between. The V gene's germline CDR1 is KGHSH and CDR2 LQKENI. In the source study's methods: Amplifying reference gene primers gave estimates of nucleated cell counts. TCRdb keeps only in-frame clones here, not all; method: immunoSEQ multiplex PCR. V and J calls and clone size are those listed in that table; D and trimming were worked out from the DNA. The repertoire holds hundreds of thousands of clones, with around 82% as singletons. The chain uses TRBV18 and TRBJ1-4; D may be TRBD1 (5 bases). The sequenced material came from peripheral blood. The source is a woman in her 40s with active or convalescent COVID-19. The CDR3 nucleotides read TGTGCCAGCTCACCTGACGGGGGGGCTAATGAAAAACTGTTTTTT. Translating it yields CASSPDGGANEKLFF.